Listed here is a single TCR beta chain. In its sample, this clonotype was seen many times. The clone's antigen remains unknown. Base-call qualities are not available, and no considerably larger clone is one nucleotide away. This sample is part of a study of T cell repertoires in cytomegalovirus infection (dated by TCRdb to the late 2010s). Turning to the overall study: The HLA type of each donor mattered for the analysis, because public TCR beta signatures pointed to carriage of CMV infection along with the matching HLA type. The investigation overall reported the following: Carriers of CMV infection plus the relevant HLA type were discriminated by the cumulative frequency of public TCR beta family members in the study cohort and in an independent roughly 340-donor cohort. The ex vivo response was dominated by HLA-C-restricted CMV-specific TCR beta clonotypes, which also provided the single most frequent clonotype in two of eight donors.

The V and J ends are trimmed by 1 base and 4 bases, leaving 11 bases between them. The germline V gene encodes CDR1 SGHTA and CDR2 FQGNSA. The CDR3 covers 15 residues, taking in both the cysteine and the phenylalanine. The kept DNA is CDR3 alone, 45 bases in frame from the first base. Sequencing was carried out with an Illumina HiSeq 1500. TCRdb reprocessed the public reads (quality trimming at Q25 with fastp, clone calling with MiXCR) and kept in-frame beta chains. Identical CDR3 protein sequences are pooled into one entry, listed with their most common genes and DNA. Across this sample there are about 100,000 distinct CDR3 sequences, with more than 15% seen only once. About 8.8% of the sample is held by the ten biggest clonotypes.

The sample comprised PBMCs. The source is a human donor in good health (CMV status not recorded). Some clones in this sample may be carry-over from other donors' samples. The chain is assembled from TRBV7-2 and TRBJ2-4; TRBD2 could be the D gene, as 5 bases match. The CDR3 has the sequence CASSLEAGLKNIQYF. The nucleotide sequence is TGTGCCAGCAGCTTAGAAGCAGGACTTAAAAACATTCAGTACTTC. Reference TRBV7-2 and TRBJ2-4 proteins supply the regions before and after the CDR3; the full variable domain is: GAGVSQSPSNKVTEKGKDVELRCDPISGHTALYWYRQSLGQGLEFLIYFQGNSAPDKSGLPSDRFSAERTGGSVSTLTIQRTQQEDSAVYLCASSLEAGLKNIQYFGAGTRLSVL.